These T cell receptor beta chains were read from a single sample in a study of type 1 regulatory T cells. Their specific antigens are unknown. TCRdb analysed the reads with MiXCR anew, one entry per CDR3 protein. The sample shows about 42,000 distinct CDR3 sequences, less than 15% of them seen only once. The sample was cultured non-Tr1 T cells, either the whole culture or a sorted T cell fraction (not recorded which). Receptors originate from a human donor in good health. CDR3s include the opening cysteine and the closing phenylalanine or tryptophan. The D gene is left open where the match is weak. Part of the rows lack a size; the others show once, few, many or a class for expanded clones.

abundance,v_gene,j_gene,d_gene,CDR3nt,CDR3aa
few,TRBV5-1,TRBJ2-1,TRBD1,TGCGCCAGCAGCCGAGGGGACAGGGGGATCCATGAGCAGTTCTTC,CASSRGDRGIHEQFF
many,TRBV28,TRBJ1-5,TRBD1,TGTGCCAGCAGTTCCCCAGGTACAGGGGGCAATCAGCCCCAGCATTTT,CASSSPGTGGNQPQHF
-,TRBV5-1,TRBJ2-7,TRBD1,TGCGCCAGCAGCCTAGGGACAGGGAAAGGTCACGAGCAGTACTTC,CASSLGTGKGHEQYF
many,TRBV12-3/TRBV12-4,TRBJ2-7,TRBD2,TGTGCCAGCAAGACTAGCGGGAAGTACGAGCAGTACTTC,CASKTSGKYEQYF
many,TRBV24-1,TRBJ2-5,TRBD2,TGTGCCACCAGTTTGGCTAGCGGGAGTGAGACCCAGTACTTC,CATSLASGSETQYF
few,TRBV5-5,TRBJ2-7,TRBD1,TGTGCTAGTGGGACAGGGAATGTGGGTCACTACGAGCAGTACTTC,CASGTGNVGHYEQYF
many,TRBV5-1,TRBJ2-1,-,TGCGCCAGCAGCTTACAGACACCTAATGAGCAGTTCTTC,CASSLQTPNEQFF
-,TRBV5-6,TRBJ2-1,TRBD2,TGTGCCAGCAGCTCTGGGACTAGCGGGAGGTGGGATGAGCAGTTCTTC,CASSSGTSGRWDEQFF
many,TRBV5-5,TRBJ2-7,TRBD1,TGTGCCAGCAGCTTGCGATACAGGGGGGACGAGCAGTACTTC,CASSLRYRGDEQYF
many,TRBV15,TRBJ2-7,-,TGTGCCACCAGCAGAGCCGGGGCCGCCTACGAGCAGTACTTC,CATSRAGAAYEQYF
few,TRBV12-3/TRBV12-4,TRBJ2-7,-,TGTGCCAGCAGTTTATTCTCCTACGAGCAGTACTTC,CASSLFSYEQYF
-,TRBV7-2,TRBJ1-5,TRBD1,TGTGCCAGCAGCTCACAGACAGGGGATTGGCAGCATTTT,CASSSQTGDWQHF
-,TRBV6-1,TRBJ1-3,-,TGTGCCAGCAGTGATCCCAGATCCTTCTCTGGAAACACCATATATTTT,CASSDPRSFSGNTIYF
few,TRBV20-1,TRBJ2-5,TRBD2,TGCAGTGCTCTCCCGGGACTAGGGGTGGAGACCCAGTACTTC,CSALPGLGVETQYF
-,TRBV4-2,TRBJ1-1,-,TGTGCCAGCAGCCAAGATCCGGGGAAAGCTTTCTTT,CASSQDPGKAFF
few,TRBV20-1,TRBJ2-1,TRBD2,TGCAGTGCAACCGGGACTAGCGGGAGTTTTTCCTACAATGAGCAGTTCTTC,CSATGTSGSFSYNEQFF
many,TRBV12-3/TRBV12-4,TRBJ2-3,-,TGTGCCAGCAGTTCGGACTACACAGATACGCAGTATTTT,CASSSDYTDTQYF
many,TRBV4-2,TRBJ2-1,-,TGTGCCAGCAGCCACTGGAGGGGAACTTACAATGAGCAGTTCTTC,CASSHWRGTYNEQFF
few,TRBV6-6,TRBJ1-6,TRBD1,TGTGCCAGCACCGGGACAGTTAATAATTCACCCCTCCACTTT,CASTGTVNNSPLHF
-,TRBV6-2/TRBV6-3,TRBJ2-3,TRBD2,TGTGCCAGCAGTCCTACTAGCGGGAGAGCACCCTACACAGATACGCAGTATTTT,CASSPTSGRAPYTDTQYF
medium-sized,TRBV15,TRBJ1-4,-,TGTGCCACCAGCAGAGATGCGGGGGCAACTAATGAAAAACTGTTTTTT,CATSRDAGATNEKLFF
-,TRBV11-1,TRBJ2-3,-,TGTGCCAGCAGCTTCGGGGGAGGAACAGATACGCAGTATTTT,CASSFGGGTDTQYF
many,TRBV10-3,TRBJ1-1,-,TGTGCCACTATGGGACGGAGCGAAGGAGGGAACACTGAAGCTTTCTTT,CATMGRSEGGNTEAFF